One and the same sample provided the 22 T cell receptor beta chains below, sequenced in a study of blood T cells in healthy people across ages. A second PCR of roughly 6 to 12 cycles used a sample-barcoded 5' primer and a J-beta primer mix. TCRdb fed the 5' RACE reads into MiXCR, producing one record per CDR3 protein. The data show 980,000 or so distinct CDR3 sequences, about 48% seen once. The material sequenced was blood. All receptors come from a young man in good health.

This clonotype was seen just once. Germline and junction disagree at one end, which may indicate a read error. The V and J genes are TRBV20-1 and TRBJ1-2, with TRBD1 as a possible D gene (6 bases). Germline assignment: CDR1 DFQATT and CDR2 SNEGSKA (reference sequence). The CDR3 covers 12 residues. The CDR3 sequence: CSATGGLPGHTF. The CDR3, as DNA: TGCAGTGCTACCGGGGGGCTGCCTGGCCACACCTTC.

This chain joins TRBV7-9 and TRBJ2-4; D assignment may be TRBD1 or TRBD2 (5 bases each). Germline loops: CDR1 SEHNR, CDR2 FQNEAQ (reference sequence). V lost 4 bases and J 6 bases, leaving 16 bases between the germline ends. The CDR3 has 15 amino acids. The DNA for the CDR3 is TGTGCCAGCAGCTCAGGCCTCGGGGCGGGAAACATTCAGTACTTC. Amino acids: CASSSGLGAGNIQYF.

The chain is built from TRBV24-1 and TRBJ1-1, with TRBD1 as a possible D gene (6 bases). This CDR3 is 15 amino acids long. Trimming cost V 11 bases and J 3 bases, with 21 bases left between them. Germline V lookup: CDR1 KGHDR, CDR2 SFDVKD. CDR3 loop: CAILGHALGDTEAFF. DNA of the CDR3: TGTGCCATCCTGGGACATGCCTTAGGGGACACTGAAGCTTTCTTT.

As DNA, the CDR3 is TGTGCCAGCACCGAGAGGGTCCCGAGCTCCTACGAGCAGTACTTC. This codes for CASTERVPSSYEQYF. V and J are TRBV2 and TRBJ2-7, with D maybe TRBD2 (5 bases). CDR1 and CDR2 from the germline V gene are SNHLY and FYNNEI. V was trimmed by 7 bases and J by 0 bases, leaving 16 bases between them. The CDR3 contains 15 residues. The entire variable domain, with the rest obtained from reference TRBV2 and TRBJ2-7, is as follows: EPEVTQTPSHQVTQMGQEVILRCVPISNHLYFYWYRQILGQKVEFLVSFYNNEISEKSEIFDDQFSVERPDGSNFTLKIRSTKLEDSAMYFCASTERVPSSYEQYFGPGTRLTVT.

This chain links TRBV29-1 with TRBJ2-5; 11 positions agree with TRBD2. TRBJ2-7 matches the DNA end more closely, so the J call is doubtful. Looked up from germline, CDR1 is SQVTM and CDR2 is ANQGSEA. The CDR3 has 13 residues. The DNA of the CDR3 is TGCAGCGTTAGGGGACTAGCGGTCTACGAGCAGTACTTC. Protein sequence: CSVRGLAVYEQYF.

The genes are TRBV27 and TRBJ2-7; D may match TRBD1 or TRBD2 (6 bases each). Germline V gives CDR1 MNHEY, CDR2 SMNVEV (reference sequence). The CDR3 has 15 residues. V was pared by 7 bases and J by 2 bases, with 18 bases between. The DNA for the CDR3 is TGTGCCAGCACGAGGGTCGGGGGCTCAGCCTACGAGCAGTACTTC. Encoded protein: CASTRVGGSAYEQYF.

This clonotype was counted at least ten times. The V and J genes are TRBV11-2 and TRBJ2-3; D possibly matches TRBD1 or TRBD2 (6 bases each). V lost 5 bases, J lost 2 bases, and 14 bases lay in between. Germline values: CDR1 SGHAT, CDR2 FQNNGV. This CDR3 has 15 amino acids. The CDR3 nucleotides read TGTGCCAGCAGCCCCGGGGGCCTATCCACAGATACGCAGTATTTT. Encoded protein: CASSPGGLSTDTQYF.

The CDR3 nucleotides read TGTGCCAGCAGCTTAATGGCCAGCAGCTACGAGCAGTACTTC. Amino acids: CASSLMASSYEQYF. The rearrangement uses TRBV7-9 and TRBJ2-7; D uncertain. CDR3 size: 14 residues. The V end lost 2 bases, the J end lost 3 bases, and 11 bases lay between the germline ends. CDR1 SEHNR and CDR2 FQNEAQ come from the germline V gene (reference sequence). Complete variable domain (other parts from reference TRBV7-9 and TRBJ2-7): DTGVSQNPRHKITKRGQNVTFRCDPISEHNRLYWYRQTLGQGPEFLTYFQNEAQLEKSRLLSDRFSAERPKGSFSTLEIQRTEQGDSAMYLCASSLMASSYEQYFGPGTRLTVT.

The rearrangement links TRBV25-1 to TRBJ2-5, with 11 nucleotides matching TRBD2. Per germline, CDR1 MGHDK and CDR2 SYGVNS. The CDR3 contains 16 residues. Trimming cost V 3 bases and J 2 bases; bases outside gene matches: 5. CDR3 amino acids: CASSDWGLAAQETQYF. DNA for the CDR3: TGTGCCAGCAGTGACTGGGGACTAGCGGCACAAGAGACCCAGTACTTC.

The genes are TRBV4-1 and TRBJ2-7; D uncertain. Germline-derived CDR1 and CDR2 are MGHRA and YSYEKL. The CDR3 is made up of 15 amino acids. V lost 1 base, J lost 0 bases, and 10 bases lay in between. DNA for the CDR3: TGCGCCAGCAGCCAAGGACCTCCGACCTCCTACGAGCAGTACTTC. The encoded protein is CASSQGPPTSYEQYF.

This rearrangement joins TRBV27 to TRBJ2-1; 9 bases align to TRBD2. Germline V gene lookup returns CDR1 MNHEY and CDR2 SMNVEV (reference sequence). The V and J ends lost 6 bases and 5 bases, in that order; junction bases with no gene match: 2. The CDR3 totals 13 residues. CDR3 loop: CASRAGGHNEQFF. The CDR3 region has the DNA TGTGCCAGCAGGGCGGGGGGGCACAATGAGCAGTTCTTC.

This clonotype was counted a single time. V is TRBV18 and J is TRBJ2-5; D is undetermined. The CDR3 totals 14 residues. Between the trimmed V and J ends, which lost 1 base and 0 bases, there was a span of 6 bases. CDR1 is KGHSH and CDR2 is LQKENI in the germline V gene. As DNA, the CDR3 is TGTGCCAGCTCACCACAACGGAACCAAGAGACCCAGTACTTC. It codes for CASSPQRNQETQYF.

This chain links TRBV11-2 with TRBJ2-3; D not certain. This CDR3 is 13 amino acids long. Per the germline V gene, CDR1 is SGHAT and CDR2 is FQNNGV. V was shortened by 3 bases and J by 4 bases, with 8 bases between the two germline ends. Here the CDR3 DNA reads TGTGCCAGCAGCTTTATCGGACCAGATACGCAGTATTTT. It specifies CASSFIGPDTQYF.

The chain has TRBV7-2 and TRBJ1-5; D uncertain. V shed 5 bases and J shed 3 bases, with 14 bases lying between them. This CDR3 comprises 15 residues. CDR1 is SGHTA, CDR2 FQGNSA, per germline. CDR3 amino acids: CASSTGGWVNQPQHF. CDR3 bases: TGTGCCAGCAGCACCGGAGGATGGGTCAATCAGCCCCAGCATTTT.

The chain combines TRBV7-8 with TRBJ2-1; D is possibly TRBD2 (6 bases). V lost 0 bases, J lost 10 bases, and 16 bases lay in between. The CDR3 has 15 residues. Germline V gene data show CDR1 as SGHVS and CDR2 as FQNEAQ. CDR3 DNA sequence: TGTGCCAGCAGCTTAGCCGTGGACTACTTAAGGGAGCAGTTCTTC. Its translation is CASSLAVDYLREQFF.

This clonotype appeared once. V usage is TRBV28 and J usage is TRBJ1-2, with D possibly TRBD1 on 5 matching bases. Trimming cost V 4 bases and J 5 bases, with 17 bases left between them. This CDR3 has 15 residues. From germline, CDR1 is MDHEN and CDR2 SYDVKM. CDR3: CASSSRGPAVYGYTF. The CDR3 region has the DNA TGTGCCAGCAGTTCGAGGGGCCCCGCGGTATATGGCTACACCTTC.

This clonotype has more than one count but fewer than ten. The genes are TRBV20-1 and TRBJ2-7; D is uncertain. The CDR3 sequence is 11 residues long. V was clipped by 2 bases and J by 3 bases, with 5 bases between them. CDR1 DFQATT and CDR2 SNEGSKA come from the germline V gene (reference sequence). The chain's CDR3 is CSARKDYEQYF. For the CDR3, the DNA is TGCAGTGCTAGAAAAGACTACGAGCAGTACTTC.

CDR3 sequence reads: CASSLRDNVYF. The CDR3 region has the DNA TGTGCCAGCAGTTTAAGGGACAATGTGTACTTC. The chain uses TRBV12-3 or TRBV12-4 and TRBJ2-7; a possible D gene is TRBD1 (6 bases). The CDR3 is 11 amino acids. Trimming cost V 2 bases and J 12 bases, with 11 bases left between them.

The V gene is TRBV24-1, the J gene TRBJ2-4, with TRBD1 as a possible D gene (5 bases). With the DNA end fitting TRBJ2-5 better, the J assignment may be wrong. There are 15 residues in the CDR3. Germline assignment: CDR1 KGHDR and CDR2 SFDVKD. As DNA, the CDR3 is TGTGCCACCAGTGACGGTCCAGCAGGGCTCGGGACCCAGTACTTC. Residues: CATSDGPAGLGTQYF.

This clonotype was counted ten times or more. This chain links TRBV7-9 with TRBJ1-2; the D is unclear. The V and J ends lost 0 bases and 2 bases respectively, with 7 bases between them. The CDR3 has 14 residues. The germline V gene has CDR1 SEHNR and CDR2 FQNEAQ (reference sequence). This CDR3 is CASSLAMGNYGYTF. DNA for the CDR3: TGTGCCAGCAGCTTAGCCATGGGGAACTATGGCTACACCTTC.

This chain links TRBV29-1 with TRBJ1-3; D is ambiguous. Germline V gene lookup returns CDR1 SQVTM and CDR2 ANQGSEA. The CDR3 sequence is 13 residues long. V shed 6 bases and J shed 0 bases, with 9 bases lying between them. CDR3 sequence reads: CSVRAGSGNTIYF. CDR3 coding DNA: TGCAGCGTGAGGGCCGGCTCTGGAAACACCATATATTTT.

This clonotype was seen only a few times. A much larger clonotype is one base distant, so this may be a read error. V and J are TRBV4-2 and TRBJ2-1, with 9 nucleotides matching TRBD2. The CDR3 consists of 17 residues. Germline V gene lookup returns CDR1 LGHNA and CDR2 YNFKEQ. V dropped 1 base and J dropped 8; count of bases not matched to a gene: 12. CDR3 in DNA: TGTGCCAGCAGCCAAGGTACAGCGGCGGGGGGGTTCTATGAGCAGTTCTTC. It translates to CASSQGTAAGGFYEQFF.